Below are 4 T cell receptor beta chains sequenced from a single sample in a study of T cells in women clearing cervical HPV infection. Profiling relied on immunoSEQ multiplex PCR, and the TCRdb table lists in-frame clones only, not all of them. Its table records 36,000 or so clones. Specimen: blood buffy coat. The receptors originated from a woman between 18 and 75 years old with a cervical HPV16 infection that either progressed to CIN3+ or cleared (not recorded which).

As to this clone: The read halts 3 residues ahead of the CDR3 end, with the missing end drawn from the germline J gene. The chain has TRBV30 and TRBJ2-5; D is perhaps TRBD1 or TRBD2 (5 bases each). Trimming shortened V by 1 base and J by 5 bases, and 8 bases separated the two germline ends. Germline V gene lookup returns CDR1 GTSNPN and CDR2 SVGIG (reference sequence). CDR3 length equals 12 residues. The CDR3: CAWSDEGETQYF. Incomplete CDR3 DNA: TGTGCCTGGAGTGACGAGGGGGAGACC.

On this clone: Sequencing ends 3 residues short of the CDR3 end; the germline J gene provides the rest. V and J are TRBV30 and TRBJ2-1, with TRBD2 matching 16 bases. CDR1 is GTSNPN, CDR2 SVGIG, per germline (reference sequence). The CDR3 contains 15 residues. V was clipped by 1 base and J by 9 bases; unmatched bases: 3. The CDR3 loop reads CAWSGGLAGGREQFF. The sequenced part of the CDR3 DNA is TGTGCCTGGAGTGGGGGACTAGCGGGGGGGCGTGAG.

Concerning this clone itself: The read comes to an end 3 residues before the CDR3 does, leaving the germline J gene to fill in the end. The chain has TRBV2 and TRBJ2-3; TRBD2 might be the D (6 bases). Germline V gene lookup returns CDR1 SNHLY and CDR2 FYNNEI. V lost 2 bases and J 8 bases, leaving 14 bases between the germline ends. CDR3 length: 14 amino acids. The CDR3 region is CASSELGGGGTQYF. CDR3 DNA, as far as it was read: TGTGCCAGCAGTGAACTGGGGGGTGGTGGTACG.

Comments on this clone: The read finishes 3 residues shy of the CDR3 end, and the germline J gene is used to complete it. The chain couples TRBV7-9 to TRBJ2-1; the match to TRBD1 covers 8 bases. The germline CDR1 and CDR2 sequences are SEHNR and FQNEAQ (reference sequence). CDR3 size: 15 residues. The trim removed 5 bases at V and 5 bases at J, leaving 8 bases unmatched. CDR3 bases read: TGTGCCAGCAGCCCCGGACAGGGTTTCGACAATGAG. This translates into CASSPGQGFDNE. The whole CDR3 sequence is CASSPGQGFDNEQFF.